This T cell receptor (beta chain) derives from a study of CD8 T cells in Susac syndrome. TCR beta sequencing was performed on blood CD8+ and CD4+ T cells. Negative isolation yielded CD4+ and CD8+ T cells, and FACS enriched TEMRA cells. When the RNA was reverse transcribed, random hexamers were used with an input of about 0.45 to 1 ug. Amplification of TCR beta CDR3 was carried out by immunoSEQ multiplex PCR, which covered 54 Vbeta and 13 Jbeta segments. TCRdb analysed the immunoSEQ multiplex PCR reads with MiXCR anew, one entry per CDR3 protein. The table records some 140,000 distinct CDR3 sequences, approximately 79% of them present only once. This CDR3 is built from 16 residues. Germline V gene data show CDR1 as SGHNT and CDR2 as YYREEE (reference sequence). V was clipped by 4 bases and J by 5 bases, with 19 bases between them. Whole-study findings and limits: The study admitted that it had a relatively small number of individuals in its TCR sequencing and HLA analysis.

Points on this clonotype: The antigen remains undetermined.

Sequencing was done on a sample of CD8+ T cells from PBMCs. The chain recombines TRBV5-4 with TRBJ2-4, with D possibly called TRBD1 or TRBD2 (5 bases each). This TCR was sampled from a human donor with multiple sclerosis. In DNA form, the CDR3 reads TGTGCCAGCAGCAGTGAGGGGCTAGGCGGCCAAAACATTCAGTACTTC. This encodes CASSSEGLGGQNIQYF.